These 11 T cell receptor beta chains were all obtained from the same sample, sequenced in a study of blood T cell repertoires in COVID-19. This table comes from immunoSEQ multiplex PCR, and its TCRdb copy is limited to in-frame clones, with some not included. The sample includes approximately 23,000 clones, over 85% of them seen just once. Sequencing was done on a sample of peripheral blood. These TCRs come from an elderly woman with active COVID-19.

The V and J genes are TRBV15 and TRBJ1-2; 9 positions agree with TRBD1. This CDR3 is 15 amino acids long. The J segment lost 5 bases and the V segment lost 1 base, leaving 5 bases of the junction unmatched. Germline-derived CDR1 and CDR2 are LNHNV and YYDKDF (reference sequence). CDR3 sequence (DNA): TGTGCCACCAGCAGAGCCGCGGACAGGGGATATGGCTACACCTTC. As protein: CATSRAADRGYGYTF.

J is TRBJ2-5 and V is TRBV7-2, with 11 positions matching TRBD2. The germline V gene has CDR1 SGHTA and CDR2 FQGNSA. The J segment lost 2 bases and the V segment lost 4 bases, leaving 12 bases of the junction unmatched. The CDR3 runs to 18 residues. The DNA for the CDR3 is TGTGCCAGCAGCTGGGGGAGGCTAGCGGGGGGTACACAAGAGACCCAGTACTTC. Translation: CASSWGRLAGGTQETQYF.

The chain carries TRBV2 and TRBJ2-3; D possibly corresponds to TRBD1 (6 bases). CDR3 length: 16 amino acids. Between the trimmed V and J ends, which lost 2 bases and 4 bases, there was a span of 16 bases. The germline V gene encodes CDR1 SNHLY and CDR2 FYNNEI. The CDR3 loop reads CASSESGLTGPDTQYF. CDR3 in DNA: TGTGCCAGCAGTGAATCGGGGCTGACAGGCCCAGATACGCAGTATTTT.

This chain uses TRBV5-4 with TRBJ2-2; TRBD1 might be the D (7 bases). Trimming shortened V by 3 bases and J by 4 bases, and 13 bases separated the two germline ends. The CDR3 length is 15 residues. Germline CDR1 is SGHNT and CDR2 is YYREEE (reference sequence). The CDR3 DNA reads as TGTGCCAGCAGCTGGAGCCAGGGGGGCACCGGGGAGCTGTTTTTT. It encodes CASSWSQGGTGELFF.

The rearrangement links TRBV6-5 to TRBJ2-7; 7 bases match TRBD1. The V segment lost 6 bases and the J segment 3 bases; nucleotides outside the gene matches: 8. Germline CDR1 reads MNHEY; CDR2 reads SVGAGI. This CDR3 is 14 amino acids long. CDR3 nucleotide sequence: TGTGCCAGCAGCCGGACAGGAGGCTTCTACGAGCAGTACTTC. This encodes CASSRTGGFYEQYF.

The chain is built from TRBV27 and TRBJ2-7; TRBD2 matches 9 bases. The CDR3 has 12 residues. Germline CDR1 and CDR2: MNHEY and SMNVEV (reference sequence). J was trimmed by 6 bases and V by 5 bases; bases with no gene match: 2. CDR3 sequence (DNA): TGTGCCAGCAGTCATAGCGGGGGCGAGCAGTACTTC. Translated, it gives CASSHSGGEQYF.

As DNA, the CDR3 is TGTGCCAGCAGCTTAGGGGGCCAAGCCGGAAACACCATATATTTT. As protein: CASSLGGQAGNTIYF. The genes are TRBV7-2 and TRBJ1-3; D possibly corresponds to TRBD1 (5 bases). This CDR3 contains 15 residues. With 1 base removed from V and 4 bases from J, the gap between germline ends came to 11 bases. CDR1 is SGHTA and CDR2 is FQGNSA in the germline V gene.

This chain connects TRBV20-1 to TRBJ1-1; D not resolved. This CDR3 has 11 amino acids. The V gene lost 3 bases and the J gene lost 7 bases, with 9 bases spanning the gap. Germline V lookup: CDR1 DFQATT, CDR2 SNEGSKA (reference sequence). DNA for the CDR3: TGCAGTGCTAGTAAAGGGAGTGAAGCTTTCTTT. Encoded protein: CSASKGSEAFF.

The chain has TRBV5-5 and TRBJ2-1; 8 bases match TRBD1. Germline trimming cut 3 bases from V and 4 bases from J; bases unmatched to any gene: 6. CDR3 length: 15 residues. Germline CDR1 is SGHKS and CDR2 is YYEKEE (reference sequence). Here the CDR3 reads CASSSTGVSYNEQFF. DNA of the CDR3: TGTGCCAGCAGCTCGACAGGGGTATCGTACAATGAGCAGTTCTTC.

The CDR3 DNA reads as TGTGCCTGGAGTGTACCCCGGACAGACACCGGGGAGCTGTTTTTT. Protein product: CAWSVPRTDTGELFF. The V call is TRBV30, the J call TRBJ2-2, with a weak D call TRBD1 (6 bases). The CDR3 has 15 amino acids. Trimming left V 0 bases short and J 3 bases short, with 11 bases between. The germline gives CDR1 GTSNPN, CDR2 SVGIG (reference sequence).

This chain joins TRBV7-2 and TRBJ1-3; a possible D gene is TRBD1 (5 bases). V was cut by 8 bases and J by 0 bases, with 11 bases left in between. Germline V gene data show CDR1 as SGHTA and CDR2 as FQGNSA. CDR3 length: 14 residues. The DNA for the CDR3 is TGTGCCAGCGGACGGGGGAGCTCTGGAAACACCATATATTTT. It codes for CASGRGSSGNTIYF. Looking up the rest from reference TRBV7-2 and TRBJ1-3 gives the full variable domain: GAGVSQSPSNKVTEKGKDVELRCDPISGHTALYWYRQSLGQGLEFLIYFQGNSAPDKSGLPSDRFSAERTGGSVSTLTIQRTQQEDSAVYLCASGRGSSGNTIYFGEGSWLTVV.